Listed below are T cell receptor beta chains from one sample, sequenced in a study of CD8 T cell repertoires and HIV-1 epitope variants. Their cognate antigens are unknown. Libraries were prepared by immunoSEQ multiplex PCR; TCRdb keeps only in-frame clonotypes and omits some of them. The repertoire includes more than 4,500 clones, 67% of them detected once, and less than 45% sits in the top ten. The source material was cultured CD8+ T cells derived from PBMCs. Receptor source: a male donor with HIV. Both conserved end residues are part of each CDR3. The order of the fields is V gene, D gene, clone size, J gene, CDR3 protein, CDR3 DNA. A D gene is named only where the DNA matches it firmly. Rows may omit the clone size; those that give it use once, few, many or a size class.

v_gene: TRBV21-1; d_gene: -; abundance: -; j_gene: TRBJ2-7; CDR3aa: CASSLPSSYEQYF; CDR3nt: TGTGCCAGCAGCTTACCAAGCTCCTACGAGCAGTACTTC
v_gene: TRBV27; d_gene: -; abundance: -; j_gene: TRBJ2-1; CDR3aa: CASSPPLLVGANNEQFF; CDR3nt: TGTGCCAGCAGTCCGCCCCTTTTGGTGGGGGCGAACAATGAGCAGTTCTTC
v_gene: TRBV7-2; d_gene: TRBD1; abundance: few; j_gene: TRBJ2-7; CDR3aa: CASSHIAGTGEQYF; CDR3nt: TGTGCCAGCAGCCATATAGCAGGGACAGGGGAGCAGTACTTC
v_gene: TRBV5-5; d_gene: TRBD1; abundance: -; j_gene: TRBJ1-5; CDR3aa: CASSDGTDLNQPQHF; CDR3nt: TGTGCCAGCAGCGACGGGACAGACCTTAATCAGCCCCAGCATTTT
v_gene: TRBV30; d_gene: -; abundance: -; j_gene: TRBJ1-1; CDR3aa: CAWIPWGHTEAFF; CDR3nt: TGTGCCTGGATTCCTTGGGGGCACACTGAAGCTTTCTTT
v_gene: TRBV4-2; d_gene: -; abundance: -; j_gene: TRBJ1-1; CDR3aa: CASSPSGVEAFF; CDR3nt: TGTGCCAGCAGCCCCTCTGGGGTTGAAGCTTTCTTT
v_gene: TRBV13; d_gene: -; abundance: -; j_gene: TRBJ2-7; CDR3aa: CASSSSSYEQYF; CDR3nt: TGTGCCAGCAGCTCATCGTCCTACGAGCAGTACTTC
v_gene: TRBV7-9; d_gene: TRBD2; abundance: -; j_gene: TRBJ2-1; CDR3aa: CASSSTSASSYNEQFF; CDR3nt: TGTGCCAGCAGCTCAACTAGCGCGAGCTCCTACAATGAGCAGTTCTTC
v_gene: TRBV6-5; d_gene: -; abundance: -; j_gene: TRBJ2-1; CDR3aa: CASSYGRYNEQFF; CDR3nt: TGTGCCAGCAGCTATGGCCGCTACAATGAGCAGTTCTTC
v_gene: TRBV9; d_gene: -; abundance: -; j_gene: TRBJ2-1; CDR3aa: CASSPRDIYNEQFF; CDR3nt: TGTGCCAGCAGCCCTAGGGACATCTACAATGAGCAGTTCTTC
v_gene: TRBV7-2; d_gene: TRBD1; abundance: -; j_gene: TRBJ1-6; CDR3aa: CASSPTPPLGTGINSPLHF; CDR3nt: TGTGCCAGCAGCCCGACCCCCCCACTCGGGACAGGGATTAATTCACCCCTCCACTTT